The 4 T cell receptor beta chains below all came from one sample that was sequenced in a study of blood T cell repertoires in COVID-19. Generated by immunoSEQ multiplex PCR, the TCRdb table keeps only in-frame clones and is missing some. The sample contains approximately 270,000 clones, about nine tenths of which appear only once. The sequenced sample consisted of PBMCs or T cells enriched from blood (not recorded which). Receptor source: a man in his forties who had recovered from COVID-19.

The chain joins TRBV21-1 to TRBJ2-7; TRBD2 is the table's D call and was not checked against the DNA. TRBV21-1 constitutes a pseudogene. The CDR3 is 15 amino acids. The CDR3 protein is CASSNGGLAQYEQYF. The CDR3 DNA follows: TGTGCCAGCAGCAACGGAGGACTAGCTCAGTACGAGCAGTACTTC.

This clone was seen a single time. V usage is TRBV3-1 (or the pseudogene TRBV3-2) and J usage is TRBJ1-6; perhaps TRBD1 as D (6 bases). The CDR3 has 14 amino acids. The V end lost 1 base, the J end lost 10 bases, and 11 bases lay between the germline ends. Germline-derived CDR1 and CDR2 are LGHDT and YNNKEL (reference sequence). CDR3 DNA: TGTGCCAGCAGCCAAGGCGGGGGCGGGTCACCCCTCCACTTT. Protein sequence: CASSQGGGGSPLHF.

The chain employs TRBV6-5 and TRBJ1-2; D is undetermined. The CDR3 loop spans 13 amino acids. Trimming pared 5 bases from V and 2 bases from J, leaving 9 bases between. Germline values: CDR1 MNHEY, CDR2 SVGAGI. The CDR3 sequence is CASSLAPNYGYTF. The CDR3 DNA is TGTGCCAGCAGTCTGGCACCGAACTATGGCTACACCTTC.

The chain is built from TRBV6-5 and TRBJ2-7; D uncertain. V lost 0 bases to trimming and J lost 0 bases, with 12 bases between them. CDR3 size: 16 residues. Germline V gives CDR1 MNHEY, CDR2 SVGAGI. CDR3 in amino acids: CASSYSISLGSYEQYF. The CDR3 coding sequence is TGTGCCAGCAGTTACTCGATTTCCCTAGGCTCCTACGAGCAGTACTTC.